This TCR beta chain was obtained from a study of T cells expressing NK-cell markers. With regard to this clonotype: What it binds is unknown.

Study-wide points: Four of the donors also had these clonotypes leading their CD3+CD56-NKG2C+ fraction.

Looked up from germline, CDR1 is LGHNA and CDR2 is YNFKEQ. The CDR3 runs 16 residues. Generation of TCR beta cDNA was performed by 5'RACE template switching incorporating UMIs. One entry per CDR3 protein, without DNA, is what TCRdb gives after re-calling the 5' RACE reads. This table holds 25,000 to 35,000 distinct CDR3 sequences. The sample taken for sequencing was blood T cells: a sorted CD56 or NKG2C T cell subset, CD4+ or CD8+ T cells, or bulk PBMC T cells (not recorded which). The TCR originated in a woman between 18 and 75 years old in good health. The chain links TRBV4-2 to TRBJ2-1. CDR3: CASSQERWSSYNEQFF.